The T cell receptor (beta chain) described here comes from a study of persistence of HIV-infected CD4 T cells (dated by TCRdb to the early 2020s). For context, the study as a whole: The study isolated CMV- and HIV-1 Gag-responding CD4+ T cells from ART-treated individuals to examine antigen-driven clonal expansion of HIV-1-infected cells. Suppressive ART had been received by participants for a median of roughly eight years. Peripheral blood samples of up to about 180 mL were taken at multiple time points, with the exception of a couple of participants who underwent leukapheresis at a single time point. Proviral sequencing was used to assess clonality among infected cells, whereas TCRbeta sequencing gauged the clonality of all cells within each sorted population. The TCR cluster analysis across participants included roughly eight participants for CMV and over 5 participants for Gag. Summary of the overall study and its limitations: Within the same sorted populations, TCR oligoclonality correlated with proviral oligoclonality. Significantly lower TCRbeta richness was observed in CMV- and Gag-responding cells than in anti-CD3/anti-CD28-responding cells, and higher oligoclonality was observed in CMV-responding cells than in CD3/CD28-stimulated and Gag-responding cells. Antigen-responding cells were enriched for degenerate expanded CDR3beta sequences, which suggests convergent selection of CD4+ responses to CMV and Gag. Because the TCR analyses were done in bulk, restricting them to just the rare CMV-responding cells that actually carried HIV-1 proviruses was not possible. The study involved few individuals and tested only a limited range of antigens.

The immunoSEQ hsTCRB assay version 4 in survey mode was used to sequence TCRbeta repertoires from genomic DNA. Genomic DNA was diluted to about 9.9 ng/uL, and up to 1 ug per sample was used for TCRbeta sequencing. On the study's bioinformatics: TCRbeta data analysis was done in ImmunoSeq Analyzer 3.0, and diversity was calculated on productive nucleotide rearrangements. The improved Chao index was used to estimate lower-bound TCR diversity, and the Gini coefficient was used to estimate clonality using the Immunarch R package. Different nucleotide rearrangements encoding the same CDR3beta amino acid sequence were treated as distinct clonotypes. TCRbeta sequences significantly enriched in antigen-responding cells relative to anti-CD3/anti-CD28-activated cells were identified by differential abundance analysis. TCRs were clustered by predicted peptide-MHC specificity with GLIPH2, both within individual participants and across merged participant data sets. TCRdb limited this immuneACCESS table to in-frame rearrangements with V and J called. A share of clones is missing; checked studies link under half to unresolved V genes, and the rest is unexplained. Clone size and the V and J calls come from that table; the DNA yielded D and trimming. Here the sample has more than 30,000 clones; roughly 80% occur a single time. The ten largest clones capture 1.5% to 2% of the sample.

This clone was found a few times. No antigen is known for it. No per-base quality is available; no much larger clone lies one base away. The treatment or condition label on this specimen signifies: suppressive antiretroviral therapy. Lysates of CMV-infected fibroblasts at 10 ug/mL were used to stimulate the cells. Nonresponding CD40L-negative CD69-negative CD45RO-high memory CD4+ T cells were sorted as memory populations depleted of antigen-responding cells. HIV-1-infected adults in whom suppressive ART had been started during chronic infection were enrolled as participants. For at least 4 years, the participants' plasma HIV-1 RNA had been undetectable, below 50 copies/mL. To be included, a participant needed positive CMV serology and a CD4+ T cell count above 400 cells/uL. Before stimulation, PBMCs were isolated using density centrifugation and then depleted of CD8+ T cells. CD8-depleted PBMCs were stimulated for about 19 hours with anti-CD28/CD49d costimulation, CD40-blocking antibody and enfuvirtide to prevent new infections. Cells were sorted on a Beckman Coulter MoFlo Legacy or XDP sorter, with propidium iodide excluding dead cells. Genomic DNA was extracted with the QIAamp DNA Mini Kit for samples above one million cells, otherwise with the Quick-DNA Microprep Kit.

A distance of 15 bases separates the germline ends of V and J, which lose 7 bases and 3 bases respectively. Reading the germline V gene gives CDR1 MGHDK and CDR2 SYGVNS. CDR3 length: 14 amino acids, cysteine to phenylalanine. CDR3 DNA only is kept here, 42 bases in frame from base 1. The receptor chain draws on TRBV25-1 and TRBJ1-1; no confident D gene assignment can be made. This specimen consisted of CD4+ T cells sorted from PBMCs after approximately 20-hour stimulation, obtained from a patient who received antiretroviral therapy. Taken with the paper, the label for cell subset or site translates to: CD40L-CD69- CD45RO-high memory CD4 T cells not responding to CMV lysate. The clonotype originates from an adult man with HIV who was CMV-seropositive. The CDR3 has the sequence CASTGDNWDTEAFF. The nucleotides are TGTGCCAGCACGGGAGACAATTGGGACACTGAAGCTTTCTTT.